The rows below give T cell receptor beta chains drawn from one sample of a study of blood T cell repertoires in COVID-19. The protocol was immunoSEQ multiplex PCR, while the TCRdb copy is restricted to in-frame clones and leaves out a portion. The table shows around 260,000 clones, with about nine tenths occurring only once. Specimen: PBMCs or T cells enriched from blood (not recorded which). These receptor sequences come from a woman aged 30 to 39 who had recovered from COVID-19. CDR3s include the opening cysteine and the closing phenylalanine or tryptophan. Each record gives: clone size, V gene, J gene, CDR3 protein. Only part of the rows carry a size: once, few, many, or a class if the clone is expanded.

clone_size: once; v_call: TRBV6-2/TRBV6-3; j_call: TRBJ2-5; cdr3_aa: CASSYEGSLTQETQYF
clone_size: .; v_call: TRBV5-1; j_call: TRBJ2-7; cdr3_aa: CASSLGQGTEQYF
clone_size: .; v_call: TRBV7-7; j_call: TRBJ2-5; cdr3_aa: CASSLGSLSRQETQYF
clone_size: .; v_call: TRBV27; j_call: TRBJ2-7; cdr3_aa: CASSLDRENEQYF
clone_size: once; v_call: TRBV7-9; j_call: TRBJ2-4; cdr3_aa: CASSSSGEGGIQYF
clone_size: .; v_call: TRBV5-6; j_call: TRBJ2-2; cdr3_aa: CASSLAGLAANTGELFF
clone_size: .; v_call: TRBV14; j_call: TRBJ1-1; cdr3_aa: CASSQQGYSEAFF
clone_size: .; v_call: TRBV9; j_call: TRBJ2-5; cdr3_aa: CASSTITGTDQETQYF
clone_size: .; v_call: TRBV11-1; j_call: TRBJ2-1; cdr3_aa: CASRSNNEQFF
clone_size: .; v_call: TRBV6-2/TRBV6-3; j_call: TRBJ1-5; cdr3_aa: CASSYARGSNQPQHF
clone_size: few; v_call: TRBV5-8; j_call: TRBJ1-6; cdr3_aa: CASSSGQPDNSPLHF
clone_size: .; v_call: TRBV24-1; j_call: TRBJ2-3; cdr3_aa: CATSDWGGTSTDTQYF
clone_size: .; v_call: TRBV12-3/TRBV12-4; j_call: TRBJ2-1; cdr3_aa: CAGSATPHNEQFF
clone_size: .; v_call: TRBV24-1; j_call: TRBJ1-2; cdr3_aa: CATSPLPGIYGYTF
clone_size: .; v_call: TRBV23-1; j_call: TRBJ1-6; cdr3_aa: CASSQFSTATNSPLHF
clone_size: once; v_call: TRBV4-1; j_call: TRBJ2-7; cdr3_aa: CASSQGGLAGSEQYF
clone_size: .; v_call: TRBV12-3/TRBV12-4; j_call: TRBJ1-1; cdr3_aa: CASSSGENTEAFF
clone_size: .; v_call: TRBV7-8; j_call: TRBJ2-1; cdr3_aa: CASSPAQREAYNEQFF